The 5 T cell receptor beta chains presented below share a single source sample, sequenced in a study of T cell repertoires in cytomegalovirus infection. TCRdb reprocessed the reads with MiXCR, giving one entry per CDR3 protein. The repertoire includes about 230,000 distinct CDR3 sequences, 20% to 25% of them detected once, and 15% to 20% sits in the top ten. Material: CD8+ T cells from PBMCs. The receptors stem from a human donor in good health (CMV status not recorded). Some clones in this sample may be carry-over from other donors' samples.

This clonotype was detected many times. The chain links TRBV25-1 to TRBJ2-7; D is tentatively TRBD1 or TRBD2 (6 bases each). Germline-derived CDR1 and CDR2 are MGHDK and SYGVNS. The CDR3 is 14 residues long. Trimming stripped 7 bases from V and 4 bases from J, with 17 bases between. The CDR3, as DNA: TGTGCCAGCAACCCACGGGGGCGAGTGTACGAGCAGTACTTC. This sequence encodes CASNPRGRVYEQYF.

This clonotype was found a few times. Written as DNA, the CDR3 is TGTGCCAGCAGCCCCTGGACAGGGATCCCCTACGAGCAGTACTTC. Protein: CASSPWTGIPYEQYF. The V call is TRBV7-8, the J call TRBJ2-7; 8 bases match TRBD1. J gave up 2 bases and V 5 bases, and 8 bases lay outside the gene matches. Per the germline V gene, CDR1 is SGHVS and CDR2 is FQNEAQ. The length of the CDR3 is 15 residues.

The genes are TRBV7-2 and TRBJ2-1; 8 positions match TRBD2. The CDR3 extends over 15 amino acids. CDR1 SGHTA and CDR2 FQGNSA come from the germline V gene. The J segment lost 9 bases and the V segment lost 0 bases, leaving 7 bases of the junction unmatched. Here the CDR3 reads CASSLAASGGLEQFF. The CDR3 region has the DNA TGTGCCAGCAGCTTAGCGGCGAGCGGGGGCCTTGAGCAGTTCTTC.

The J gene is TRBJ1-4, the V gene TRBV6-5; D perhaps matches TRBD1 (5 bases). CDR1 and CDR2 (germline): MNHEY, SVGAGI. The CDR3 sequence is 18 residues long. V lost 2 bases and J lost 9, with 25 bases in between. CDR3 loop: CASSYQIPSRDGNKKLFF. For the CDR3, the DNA is TGTGCCAGCAGTTACCAAATCCCCAGCCGGGACGGAAATAAAAAACTGTTTTTT.

This clonotype was detected only a few times. The chain recombines TRBV28 with TRBJ2-3; a weak D match, TRBD1 (5 bases). Trimming pared 6 bases from V and 3 bases from J, leaving 13 bases between. Germline V CDR1 and CDR2: MDHEN, SYDVKM. CDR3 length: 14 residues. CDR3 bases: TGTGCCAGCAGACCCCTTCCAGGGACAGATACGCAGTATTTT. It translates to CASRPLPGTDTQYF.